This T cell receptor beta chain was sequenced during a study of shared clonotypes between healthy human individuals. The wider study: Donors were a couple of women and a few men aged 18 to 49. CD4 naive and CD4 memory each took three plates per donor, while CD8 naive took two and CD8 memory one.

CDR1 is SGHVS, CDR2 FQNEAQ, per germline. The CDR3 spans 13 residues. V was pared by 1 base and J by 5 bases, with 8 bases between. The table came from immunoSEQ multiplex PCR; TCRdb's copy has only in-frame clones and leaves some out. The table records fewer than 200,000 clones, approximately 92% of them present only once. Specimen: naive CD4+ T cells sorted from blood. Noted subset: CD45RA+ positively selected. The chain joins TRBV7-8 to TRBJ1-1; D possibly corresponds to TRBD1 (5 bases). This receptor was taken from a woman aged 25-40 years in good health. CDR3 in amino acids: CASSLERQTEAFF. The DNA of the CDR3 is TGTGCCAGCAGCTTAGAAAGACAGACTGAAGCTTTCTTT.